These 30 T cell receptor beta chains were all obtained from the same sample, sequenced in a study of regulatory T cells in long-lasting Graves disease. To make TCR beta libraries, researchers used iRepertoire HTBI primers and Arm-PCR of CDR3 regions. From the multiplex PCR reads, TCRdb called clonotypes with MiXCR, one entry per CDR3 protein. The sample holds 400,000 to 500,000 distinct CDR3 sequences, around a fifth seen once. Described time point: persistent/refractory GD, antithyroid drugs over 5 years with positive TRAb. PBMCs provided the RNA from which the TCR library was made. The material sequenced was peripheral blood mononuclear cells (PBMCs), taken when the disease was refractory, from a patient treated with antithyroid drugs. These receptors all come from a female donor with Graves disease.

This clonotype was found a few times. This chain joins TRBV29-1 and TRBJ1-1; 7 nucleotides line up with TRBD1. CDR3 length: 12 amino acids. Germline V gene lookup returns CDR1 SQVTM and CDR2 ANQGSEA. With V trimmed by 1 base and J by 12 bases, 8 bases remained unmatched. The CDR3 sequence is CSVEAPGGRPFF. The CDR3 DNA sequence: TGCAGCGTTGAAGCACCAGGGGGTCGGCCTTTCTTT.

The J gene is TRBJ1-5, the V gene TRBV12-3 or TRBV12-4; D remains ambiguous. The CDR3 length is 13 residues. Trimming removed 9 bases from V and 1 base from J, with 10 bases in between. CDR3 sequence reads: CASRSTSNQPQHF. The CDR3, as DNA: TGTGCCAGTAGAAGCACGAGCAATCAGCCCCAGCATTTT.

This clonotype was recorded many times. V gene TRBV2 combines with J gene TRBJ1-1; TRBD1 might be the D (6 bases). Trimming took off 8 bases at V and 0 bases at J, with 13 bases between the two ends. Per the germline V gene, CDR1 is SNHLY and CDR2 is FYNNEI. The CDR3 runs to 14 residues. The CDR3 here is CASGRTAMNTEAFF. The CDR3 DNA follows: TGTGCCAGCGGACGGACAGCAATGAACACTGAAGCTTTCTTT. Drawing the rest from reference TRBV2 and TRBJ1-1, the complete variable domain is EPEVTQTPSHQVTQMGQEVILRCVPISNHLYFYWYRQILGQKVEFLVSFYNNEISEKSEIFDDQFSVERPDGSNFTLKIRSTKLEDSAMYFCASGRTAMNTEAFFGQGTRLTVV.

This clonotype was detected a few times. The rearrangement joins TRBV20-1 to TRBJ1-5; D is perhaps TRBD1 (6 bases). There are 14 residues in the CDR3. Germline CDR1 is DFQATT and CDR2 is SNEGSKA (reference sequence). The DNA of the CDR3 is TGCAGCCCATACAGGGCCTTTGGCAATCAGCCCCAGCATTTT. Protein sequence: CSPYRAFGNQPQHF.

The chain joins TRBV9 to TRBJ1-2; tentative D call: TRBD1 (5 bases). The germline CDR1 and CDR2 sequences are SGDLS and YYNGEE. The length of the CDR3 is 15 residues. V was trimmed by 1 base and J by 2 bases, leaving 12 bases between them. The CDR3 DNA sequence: TGTGCCAGCAGCGTAAGGGACGGGGTAAACTATGGCTACACCTTC. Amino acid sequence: CASSVRDGVNYGYTF.

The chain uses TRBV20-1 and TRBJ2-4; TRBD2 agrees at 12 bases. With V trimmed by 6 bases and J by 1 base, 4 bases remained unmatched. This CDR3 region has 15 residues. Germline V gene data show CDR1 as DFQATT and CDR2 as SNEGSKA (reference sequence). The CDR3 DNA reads TGCAGTGCCCCTACTAGCGGGGGGGCCAAAAACATTCAGTACTTC. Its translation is CSAPTSGGAKNIQYF.

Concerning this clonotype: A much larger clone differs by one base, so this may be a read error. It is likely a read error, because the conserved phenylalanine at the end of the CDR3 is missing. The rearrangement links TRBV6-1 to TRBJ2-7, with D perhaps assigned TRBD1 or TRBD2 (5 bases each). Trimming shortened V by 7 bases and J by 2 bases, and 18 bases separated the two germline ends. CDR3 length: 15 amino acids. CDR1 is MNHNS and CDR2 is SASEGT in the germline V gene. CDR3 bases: TGTGCCAGCACCCCGTCGAGGGGCCTCGCCTACGAGCAGTACCTC. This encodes CASTPSRGLAYEQYL.

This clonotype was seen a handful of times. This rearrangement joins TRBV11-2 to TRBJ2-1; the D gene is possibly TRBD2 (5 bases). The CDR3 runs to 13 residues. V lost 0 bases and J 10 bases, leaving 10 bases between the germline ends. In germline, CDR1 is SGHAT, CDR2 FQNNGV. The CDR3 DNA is TGTGCCAGCAGCTTAGAGGTGGGCGGGGAGCAGTTCTTC. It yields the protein CASSLEVGGEQFF.

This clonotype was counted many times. CDR3 DNA sequence: TGTGCCAGCAGTTGGACAGGGAAAAACATTCAGTACTTC. Translated: CASSWTGKNIQYF. J is TRBJ2-4 and V is TRBV12-3 or TRBV12-4; 8 bases line up with TRBD1. The J segment lost 4 bases and the V segment lost 4 bases, leaving 0 bases of the junction unmatched. The CDR3 has 13 amino acids.

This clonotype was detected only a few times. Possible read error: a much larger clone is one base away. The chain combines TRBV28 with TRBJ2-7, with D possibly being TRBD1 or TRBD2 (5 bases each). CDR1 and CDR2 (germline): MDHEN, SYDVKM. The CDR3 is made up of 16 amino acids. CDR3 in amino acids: CATRAVRDLRSYGQYF. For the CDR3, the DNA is TGTGCCACTCGAGCTGTCCGGGACCTAAGATCATACGGGCAGTACTTC. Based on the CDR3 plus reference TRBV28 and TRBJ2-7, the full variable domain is DVKVTQSSRYLVKRTGEKVFLECVQDMDHENMFWYRQDPGLGLRLIYFSYDVKMKEKGDIPEGYSVSREKKERFSLILESASTNQTSMYLCATRAVRDLRSYGQYFGPGTRLTVT.

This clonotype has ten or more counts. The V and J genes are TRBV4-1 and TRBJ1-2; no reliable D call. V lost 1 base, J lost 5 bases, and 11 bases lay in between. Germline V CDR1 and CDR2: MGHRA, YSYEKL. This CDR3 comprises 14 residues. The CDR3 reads CASSQALTTYGYTF. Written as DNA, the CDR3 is TGCGCCAGCAGCCAAGCCTTGACTACTTATGGCTACACCTTC.

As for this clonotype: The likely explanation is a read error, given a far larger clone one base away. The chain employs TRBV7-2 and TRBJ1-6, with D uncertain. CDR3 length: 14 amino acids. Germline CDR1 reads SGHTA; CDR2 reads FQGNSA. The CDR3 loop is CASGLGAGRPPLHF. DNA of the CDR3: TGTGCCAGCGGCTTAGGTGCTGGGAGGCCACCCCTCCACTTT.

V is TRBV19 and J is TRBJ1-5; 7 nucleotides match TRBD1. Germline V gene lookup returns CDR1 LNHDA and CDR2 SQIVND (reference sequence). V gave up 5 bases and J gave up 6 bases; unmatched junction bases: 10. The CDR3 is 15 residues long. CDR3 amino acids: CASSQYLGDSQPQHF. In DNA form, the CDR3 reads TGTGCCAGTAGTCAATATTTGGGGGACAGTCAGCCCCAGCATTTT.

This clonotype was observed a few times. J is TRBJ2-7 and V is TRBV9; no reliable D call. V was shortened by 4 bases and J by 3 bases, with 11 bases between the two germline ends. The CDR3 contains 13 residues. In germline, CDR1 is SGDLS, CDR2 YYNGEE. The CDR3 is CASSFGPGYEQYF. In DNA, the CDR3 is TGTGCCAGCAGCTTCGGACCCGGCTACGAGCAGTACTTC.

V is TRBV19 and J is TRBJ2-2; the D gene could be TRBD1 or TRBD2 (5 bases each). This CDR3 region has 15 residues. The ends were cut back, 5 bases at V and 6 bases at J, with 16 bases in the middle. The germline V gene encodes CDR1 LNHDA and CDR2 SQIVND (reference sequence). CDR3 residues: CASSPDPLGAGELFF. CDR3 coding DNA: TGTGCCAGTAGTCCCGATCCACTAGGGGCCGGGGAGCTGTTTTTT.

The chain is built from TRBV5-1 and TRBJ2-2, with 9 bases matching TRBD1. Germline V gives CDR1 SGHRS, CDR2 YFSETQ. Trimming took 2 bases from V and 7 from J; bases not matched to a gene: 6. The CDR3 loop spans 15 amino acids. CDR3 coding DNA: TGCGCCAGCAGCTTAACCGGGACAGGGATCGGGGAGCTGTTTTTT. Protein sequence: CASSLTGTGIGELFF. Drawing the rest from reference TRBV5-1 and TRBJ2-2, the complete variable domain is KAGVTQTPRYLIKTRGQQVTLSCSPISGHRSVSWYQQTPGQGLQFLFEYFSETQRNKGNFPGRFSGRQFSNSRSEMNVSTLELGDSALYLCASSLTGTGIGELFFGEGSRLTVL.

The chain's CDR3 is CASSLGAGLFQDTQYF. CDR3 nucleotides: TGTGCCAGCAGCTTAGGAGCGGGACTTTTCCAAGATACGCAGTATTTT. The gene calls are TRBV7-2 and TRBJ2-3, with 7 positions matching TRBD2. The CDR3 contains 16 residues. The ends lost 1 base at V and 5 bases at J; junction bases unmatched: 9. CDR1 and CDR2 (germline): SGHTA, FQGNSA.

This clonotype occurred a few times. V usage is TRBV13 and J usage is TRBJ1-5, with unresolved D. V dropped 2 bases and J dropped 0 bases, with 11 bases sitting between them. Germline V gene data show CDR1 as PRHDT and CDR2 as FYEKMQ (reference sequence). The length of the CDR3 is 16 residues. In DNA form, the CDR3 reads TGTGCCAGCAGCTTACGTGGCCAGTATAGCAATCAGCCCCAGCATTTT. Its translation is CASSLRGQYSNQPQHF. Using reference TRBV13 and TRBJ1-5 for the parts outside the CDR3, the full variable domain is AAGVIQSPRHLIKEKRETATLKCYPIPRHDTVYWYQQGPGQDPQFLISFYEKMQSDKGSIPDRFSAQQFSDYHSELNMSSLELGDSALYFCASSLRGQYSNQPQHFGDGTRLSIL.

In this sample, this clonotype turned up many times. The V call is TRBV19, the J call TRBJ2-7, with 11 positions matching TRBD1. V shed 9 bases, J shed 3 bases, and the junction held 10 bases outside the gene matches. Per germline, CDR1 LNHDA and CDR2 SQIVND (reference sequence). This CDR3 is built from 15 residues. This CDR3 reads CASSISGTGGYEQYF. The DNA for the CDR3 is TGTGCCAGCAGCATTTCCGGGACAGGGGGCTACGAGCAGTACTTC. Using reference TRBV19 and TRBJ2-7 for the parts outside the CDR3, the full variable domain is DGGITQSPKYLFRKEGQNVTLSCEQNLNHDAMYWYRQDPGQGLRLIYYSQIVNDFQKGDIAEGYSVSREKKESFPLTVTSAQKNPTAFYLCASSISGTGGYEQYFGPGTRLTVT.

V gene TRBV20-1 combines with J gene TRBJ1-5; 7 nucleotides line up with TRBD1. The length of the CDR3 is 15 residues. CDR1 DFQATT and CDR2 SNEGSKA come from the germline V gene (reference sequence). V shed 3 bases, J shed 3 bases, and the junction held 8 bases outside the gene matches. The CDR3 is CSARRDSQTNQPQHF. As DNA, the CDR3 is TGCAGTGCTAGGCGGGACAGTCAGACCAATCAGCCCCAGCATTTT.

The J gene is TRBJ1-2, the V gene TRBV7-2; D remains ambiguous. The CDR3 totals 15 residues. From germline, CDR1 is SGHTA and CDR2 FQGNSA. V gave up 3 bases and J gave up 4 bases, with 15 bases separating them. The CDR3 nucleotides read TGTGCCAGCAGCTTCGGATCGGGGATAATCTATGGCTACACCTTC. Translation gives CASSFGSGIIYGYTF.

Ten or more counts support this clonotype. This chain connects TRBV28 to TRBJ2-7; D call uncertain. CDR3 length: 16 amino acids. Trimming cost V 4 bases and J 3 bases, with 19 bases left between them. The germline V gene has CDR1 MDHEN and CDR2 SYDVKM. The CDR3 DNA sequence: TGTGCCAGCAGTTCAAACCCGGGCGTACCATTCTACGAGCAGTACTTC. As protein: CASSSNPGVPFYEQYF.

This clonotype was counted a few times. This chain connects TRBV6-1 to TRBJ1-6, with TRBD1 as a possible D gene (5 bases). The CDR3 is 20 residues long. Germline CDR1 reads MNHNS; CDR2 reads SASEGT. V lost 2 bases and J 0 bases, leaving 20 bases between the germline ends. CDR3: CASSERGEDFMSSYNSPLHF. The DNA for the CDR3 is TGTGCCAGCAGTGAAAGGGGCGAGGACTTCATGAGCTCCTATAATTCACCCCTCCACTTT.

The CDR3 region is CASRSKETQYF. In DNA, the CDR3 is TGCGCCAGCCGGTCTAAAGAGACCCAGTACTTC. The chain is built from TRBV5-1 and TRBJ2-5; D call uncertain. Trimming pared 7 bases from V and 3 bases from J, leaving 7 bases between. Germline CDR1 reads SGHRS; CDR2 reads YFSETQ. The CDR3 is made up of 11 amino acids.

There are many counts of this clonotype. The DNA of the CDR3 is TGTGCCAGCAGCCAGTCCCCAAGCTACGAGCAGTACTTC. Translating gives CASSQSPSYEQYF. The chain recombines TRBV6-2 or TRBV6-3 with TRBJ2-7; D is unresolved. Trimming pared 6 bases from V and 3 bases from J, leaving 12 bases between. Germline loops: CDR1 MNHEY, CDR2 SVGEGT. CDR3 length: 13 residues.

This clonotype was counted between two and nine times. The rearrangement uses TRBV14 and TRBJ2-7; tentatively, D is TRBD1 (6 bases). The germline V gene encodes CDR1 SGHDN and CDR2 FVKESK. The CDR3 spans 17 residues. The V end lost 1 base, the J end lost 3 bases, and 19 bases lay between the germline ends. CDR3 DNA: TGTGCCAGCAGCCAAGGGACAGCCCAACTACCAAGCTACGAGCAGTACTTC. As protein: CASSQGTAQLPSYEQYF.

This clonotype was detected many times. Here the CDR3 DNA reads TGTGCCAGCAGCTTACGCCTCCCCGGAGGTGAAAAACTGTTTTTT. Protein: CASSLRLPGGEKLFF. The chain employs TRBV7-8 and TRBJ1-4; D gene uncertain. The germline V gene has CDR1 SGHVS and CDR2 FQNEAQ. This CDR3 contains 15 residues. The ends were cut back, 2 bases at V and 7 bases at J, with 14 bases in the middle.

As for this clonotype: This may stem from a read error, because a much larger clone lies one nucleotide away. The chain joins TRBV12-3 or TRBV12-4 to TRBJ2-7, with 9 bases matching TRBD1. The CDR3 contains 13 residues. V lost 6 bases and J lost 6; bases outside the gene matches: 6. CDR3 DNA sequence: TGTGCCAGCAGAAAGACAGGGGGGGGCGAGCAGTACTTC. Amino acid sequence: CASRKTGGGEQYF.

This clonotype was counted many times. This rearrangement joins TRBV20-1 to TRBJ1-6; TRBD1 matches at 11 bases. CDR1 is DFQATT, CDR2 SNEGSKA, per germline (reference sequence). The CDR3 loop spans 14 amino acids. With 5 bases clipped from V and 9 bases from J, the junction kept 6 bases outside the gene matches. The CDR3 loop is CSAGTGQGGSPLHF. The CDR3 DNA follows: TGCAGTGCTGGCACGGGACAGGGGGGTTCACCCCTCCACTTT.

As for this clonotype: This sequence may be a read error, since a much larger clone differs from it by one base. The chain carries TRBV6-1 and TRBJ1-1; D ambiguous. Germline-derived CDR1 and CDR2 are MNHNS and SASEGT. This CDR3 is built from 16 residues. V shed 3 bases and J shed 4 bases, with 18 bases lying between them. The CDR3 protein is CASSDSKSGRSTEAFF. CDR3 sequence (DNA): TGTGCCAGCAGTGACTCGAAATCCGGGCGTAGCACTGAAGCTTTCTTT.